This is a list of T cell receptor beta chains from one sample in a study of T cell responses to AZD1222 COVID-19 vaccine. Profiling relied on immunoSEQ multiplex PCR, and the TCRdb table lists in-frame clones only, not all of them. Seen here are approximately 170,000 clones, 90% to 95% observed once, and the top ten hold around 0.98%. This specimen was peripheral blood, taken 28 days after the second AZD1222 dose. The receptors derive from an adult who received the AZD1222 COVID-19 vaccine. The CDR3 runs from the conserved cysteine through the conserved F or W. A D gene is named only where the DNA matches it firmly. Clone size is given for some rows only: seen once, a few or many times, or a class if the clone is expanded.

TGTGCCAGCAGCCGCGGACAGGGCGGTGGCTACACCTTC CASSRGQGGGYTF NA TRBD1 TRBJ1-2 TRBV5-4
TGTGCCAGCAGCCATGAGAGCGATAGCTCCTACAATGAGCAGTTCTTC CASSHESDSSYNEQFF NA NA TRBJ2-1 TRBV4-2
TGTGCCAGCAGCCCTAGCGGGGGGCTAGCCAAAAACATTCAGTACTTC CASSPSGGLAKNIQYF NA TRBD2 TRBJ2-4 TRBV4-2
TGCGCCAGCAGCCAAGGACAGAACTCTGGAAACACCATATATTTT CASSQGQNSGNTIYF NA NA TRBJ1-3 TRBV5-1
TGTGCCAGCAGTGAAACTAGCGGGGGCACAGATACGCAGTATTTT CASSETSGGTDTQYF NA TRBD2 TRBJ2-3 TRBV6-4
TGTGCCAGCAGCCAGGGACAGCGTTACCAAGAGACCCAGTACTTC CASSQGQRYQETQYF NA TRBD1 TRBJ2-5 TRBV5-5
TGTGCCAGCAGTTCAGGGGGGTATGGCTACACCTTC CASSSGGYGYTF once TRBD1 TRBJ1-2 TRBV28
TGTGCCAGCAGCCTCCAGGGGTACGGCTACACCTTC CASSLQGYGYTF NA NA TRBJ1-2 TRBV12-3/TRBV12-4
TGTGCCAGCAGTTACGAAACTAACGCCTACGAGCAGTACTTC CASSYETNAYEQYF NA NA TRBJ2-7 TRBV6-5
TGCGCCAGCAGTAGTACGGGGAATTCACCCCTCCACTTT CASSSTGNSPLHF once NA TRBJ1-6 TRBV10-1
TGTGCCAGCAGCCAAGGCCGGGCGACAGGGAACTATGGCTACACCTTC CASSQGRATGNYGYTF NA TRBD1 TRBJ1-2 TRBV4-2
TGTGCCAGCAGCCCCGAGCCGGGACAGGCTAACTATGGCTACACCTTC CASSPEPGQANYGYTF NA TRBD1 TRBJ1-2 TRBV6-4
TGTGCCAGCAGCCCAGACAGGGATATTGAAAAACTGTTTTTT CASSPDRDIEKLFF few TRBD1 TRBJ1-4 TRBV28
TGTGCCAGTAGTTCTAGCGGGGGCAATGAGCAGTTCTTC CASSSSGGNEQFF NA TRBD2 TRBJ2-1 TRBV19
TGTGCCAGTAGTATAACAGGGCGGCCAGGGGGCGATGGCTACACCTTC CASSITGRPGGDGYTF NA TRBD1 TRBJ1-2 TRBV19
TGTGCCAGTAGTCCGGGACAGAGAGGCGGCTACACCTTC CASSPGQRGGYTF NA TRBD1 TRBJ1-2 TRBV19
TGTGCCAGCAGCGGGACAGGGGAGGGTCCAACCCAGTACTTC CASSGTGEGPTQYF NA TRBD1 TRBJ2-5 TRBV6-4
TGTGCCAGCGTAGGACCTCGGGACCAGCCCCAGCATTTT CASVGPRDQPQHF NA NA TRBJ1-5 TRBV6-5
TGCGCCAGCAGTACCAAAACAGGGTACGGAGAGACCCAGTACTTC CASSTKTGYGETQYF NA NA TRBJ2-5 TRBV10-1
TGTGCCAGTACCACAGGGGGCTCCTACTACGAGCAGTACTTC CASTTGGSYYEQYF once TRBD1 TRBJ2-7 TRBV2
TGTGCCTGGAGTGGGCTCACTGAAGCTTTCTTT CAWSGLTEAFF NA NA TRBJ1-1 TRBV30
TGTGCCAGCAGCTCCTTGGGGGTACAGGGGTTCGATGAAAAACTGTTTTTT CASSSLGVQGFDEKLFF NA TRBD1 TRBJ1-4 TRBV5-6
TGTGCCAGTATTCCAGAGGGAGCTAACTATGGCTACACCTTC CASIPEGANYGYTF once NA TRBJ1-2 TRBV19
TGCGCCAGCAGCCACCCTAGGACGGGACAGGCTTATAATTCACCCCTCCACTTT CASSHPRTGQAYNSPLHF NA TRBD1 TRBJ1-6 TRBV4-1
TGCGCCAGCAGCTTGGGGCCGGACAGGCGACTCTATGGCTACACCTTC CASSLGPDRRLYGYTF NA TRBD1 TRBJ1-2 TRBV5-1
TGTGCCAGCTCACCACGCCCAGGGGAGGGGTATGGCTACACCTTC CASSPRPGEGYGYTF NA NA TRBJ1-2 TRBV18
TGTGCCAGCAGCCAATCGGCCTCGGGAATGGAAAAACTGTTTTTT CASSQSASGMEKLFF once NA TRBJ1-4 TRBV7-8
TGTGCCAGTAGTTTTGACAGGGGGCGTACTGAAGCTTTCTTT CASSFDRGRTEAFF NA TRBD1 TRBJ1-1 TRBV19
TGTGCCAGCAGTGACAAAGGGACAATCTTACCGCATTTT CASSDKGTILPHF few NA TRBJ1-5 TRBV6-1
TGTGCCAGCAGCTTAGCGCGAGGGGCGGGAAACACCATATATTTT CASSLARGAGNTIYF NA NA TRBJ1-3 TRBV7-2